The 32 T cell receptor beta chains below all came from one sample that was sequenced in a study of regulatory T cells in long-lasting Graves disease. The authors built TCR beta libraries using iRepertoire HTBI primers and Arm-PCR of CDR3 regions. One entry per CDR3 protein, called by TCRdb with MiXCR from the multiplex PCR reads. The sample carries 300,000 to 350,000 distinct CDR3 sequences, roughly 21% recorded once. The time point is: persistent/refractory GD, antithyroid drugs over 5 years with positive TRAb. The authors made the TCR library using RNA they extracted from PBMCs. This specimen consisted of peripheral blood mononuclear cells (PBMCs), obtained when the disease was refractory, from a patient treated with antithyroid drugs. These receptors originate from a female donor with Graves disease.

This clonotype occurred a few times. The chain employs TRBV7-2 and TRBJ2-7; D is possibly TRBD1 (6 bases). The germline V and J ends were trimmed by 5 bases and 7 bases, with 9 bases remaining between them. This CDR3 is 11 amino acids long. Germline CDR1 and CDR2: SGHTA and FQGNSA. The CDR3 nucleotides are TGTGCCAGCAGCAAAGACAGGGAGCAGTACTTC. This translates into CASSKDREQYF.

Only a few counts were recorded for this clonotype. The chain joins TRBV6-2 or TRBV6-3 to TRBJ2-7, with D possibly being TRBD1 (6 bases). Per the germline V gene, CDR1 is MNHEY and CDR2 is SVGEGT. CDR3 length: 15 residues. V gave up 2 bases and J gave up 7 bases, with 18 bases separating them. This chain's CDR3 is CASSYVNRASGEQYF. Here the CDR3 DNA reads TGTGCCAGCAGTTACGTCAACAGGGCCTCGGGGGAGCAGTACTTC.

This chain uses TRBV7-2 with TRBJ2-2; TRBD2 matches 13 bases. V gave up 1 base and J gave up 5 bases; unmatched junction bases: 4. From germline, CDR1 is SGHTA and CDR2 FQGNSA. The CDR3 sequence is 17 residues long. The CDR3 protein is CASSLVWTSGRTGELFF. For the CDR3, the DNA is TGTGCCAGCAGCTTAGTTTGGACTAGCGGGAGAACCGGGGAGCTGTTTTTT.

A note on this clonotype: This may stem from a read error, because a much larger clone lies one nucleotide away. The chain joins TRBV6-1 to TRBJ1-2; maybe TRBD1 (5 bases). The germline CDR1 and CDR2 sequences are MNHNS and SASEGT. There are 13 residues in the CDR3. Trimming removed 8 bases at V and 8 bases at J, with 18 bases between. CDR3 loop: CASEWNRLNGYTF. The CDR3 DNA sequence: TGTGCCAGCGAGTGGAACAGGCTTAACGGCTACACCTTC.

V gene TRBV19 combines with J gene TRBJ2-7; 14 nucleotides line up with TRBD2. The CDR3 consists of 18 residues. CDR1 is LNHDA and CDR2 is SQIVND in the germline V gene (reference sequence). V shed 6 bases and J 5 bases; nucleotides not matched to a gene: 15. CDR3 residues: CASSTTHRLAGGSNEQYF. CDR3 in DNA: TGTGCCAGTAGCACCACCCACCGACTAGCGGGAGGGTCCAACGAGCAGTACTTC. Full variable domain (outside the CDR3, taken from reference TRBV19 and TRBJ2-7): DGGITQSPKYLFRKEGQNVTLSCEQNLNHDAMYWYRQDPGQGLRLIYYSQIVNDFQKGDIAEGYSVSREKKESFPLTVTSAQKNPTAFYLCASSTTHRLAGGSNEQYFGPGTRLTVT.

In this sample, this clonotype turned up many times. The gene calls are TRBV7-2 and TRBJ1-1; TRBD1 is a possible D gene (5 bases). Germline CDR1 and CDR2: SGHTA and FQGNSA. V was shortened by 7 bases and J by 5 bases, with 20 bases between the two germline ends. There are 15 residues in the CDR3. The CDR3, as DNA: TGTGCCAGCACCCCGTCGGGGGGGAGGAGTACTGAAGCTTTCTTT. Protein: CASTPSGGRSTEAFF.

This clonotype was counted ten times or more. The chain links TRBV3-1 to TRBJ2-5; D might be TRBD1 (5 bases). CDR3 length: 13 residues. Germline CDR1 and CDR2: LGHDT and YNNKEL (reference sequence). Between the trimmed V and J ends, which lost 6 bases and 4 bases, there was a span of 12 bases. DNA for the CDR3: TGTGCCAGCAGAATTAGGGGTGGAGAGACCCAGTACTTC. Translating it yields CASRIRGGETQYF.

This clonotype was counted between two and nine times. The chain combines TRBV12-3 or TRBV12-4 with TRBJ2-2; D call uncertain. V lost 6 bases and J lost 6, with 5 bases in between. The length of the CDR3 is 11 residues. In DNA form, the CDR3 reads TGTGCCAGCAGGGACCCCGGGGAGCTGTTTTTT. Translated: CASRDPGELFF.

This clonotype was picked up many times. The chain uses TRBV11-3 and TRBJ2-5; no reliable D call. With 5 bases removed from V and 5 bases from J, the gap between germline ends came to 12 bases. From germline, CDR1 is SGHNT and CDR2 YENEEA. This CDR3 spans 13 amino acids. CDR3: CASSRVQGETQYF. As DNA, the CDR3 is TGTGCCAGCAGCCGAGTACAAGGCGAGACCCAGTACTTC.

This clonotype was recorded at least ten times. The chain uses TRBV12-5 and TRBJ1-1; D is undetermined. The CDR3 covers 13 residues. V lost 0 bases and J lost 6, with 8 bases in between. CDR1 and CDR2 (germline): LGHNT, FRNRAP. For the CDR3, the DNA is TGTGCTAGTGGTTTGGTAGACCTGGCTGAAGCTTTCTTT. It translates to CASGLVDLAEAFF.

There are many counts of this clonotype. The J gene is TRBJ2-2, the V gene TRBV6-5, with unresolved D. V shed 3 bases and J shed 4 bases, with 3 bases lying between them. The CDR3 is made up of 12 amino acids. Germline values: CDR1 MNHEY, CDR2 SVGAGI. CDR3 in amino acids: CASSYRTGELFF. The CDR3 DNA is TGTGCCAGCAGTTATCGCACCGGGGAGCTGTTTTTT.

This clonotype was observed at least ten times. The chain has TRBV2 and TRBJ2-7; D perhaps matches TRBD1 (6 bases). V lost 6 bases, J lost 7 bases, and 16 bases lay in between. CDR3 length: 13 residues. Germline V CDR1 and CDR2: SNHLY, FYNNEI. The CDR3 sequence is CASRRQDRGEQYF. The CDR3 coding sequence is TGTGCCAGCAGGAGACAGGACCGTGGGGAGCAGTACTTC.

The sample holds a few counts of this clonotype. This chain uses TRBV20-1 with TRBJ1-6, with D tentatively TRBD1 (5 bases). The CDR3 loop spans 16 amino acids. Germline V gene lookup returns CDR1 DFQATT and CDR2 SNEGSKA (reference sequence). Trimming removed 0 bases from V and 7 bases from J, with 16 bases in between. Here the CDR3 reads CSARDLSRTWNSPLHF. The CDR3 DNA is TGCAGTGCTAGAGATCTCTCGAGGACATGGAATTCACCCCTCCACTTT.

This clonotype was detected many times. CDR3 sequence (DNA): TGTGCCAGCAGCCCGGGCCCGGGGCAGGGTGGGACTGAAGCTTTCTTT. Encoded protein: CASSPGPGQGGTEAFF. The chain combines TRBV3-1 with TRBJ1-1; D perhaps matches TRBD1 (5 bases). Trimming took 4 bases from V and 5 from J, leaving 20 bases between them. This CDR3 spans 16 amino acids. The germline V gene has CDR1 LGHDT and CDR2 YNNKEL (reference sequence).

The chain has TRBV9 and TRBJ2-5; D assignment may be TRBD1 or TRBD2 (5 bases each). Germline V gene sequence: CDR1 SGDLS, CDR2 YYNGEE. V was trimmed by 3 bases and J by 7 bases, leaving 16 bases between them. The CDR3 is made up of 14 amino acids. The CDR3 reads CASSEGSGTATQYF. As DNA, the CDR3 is TGTGCCAGCAGCGAAGGGTCTGGGACGGCGACCCAGTACTTC.

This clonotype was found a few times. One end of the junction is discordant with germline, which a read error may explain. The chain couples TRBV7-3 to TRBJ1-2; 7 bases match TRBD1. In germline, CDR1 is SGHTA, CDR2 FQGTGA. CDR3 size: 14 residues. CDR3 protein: CASSQPGRGYGYTF. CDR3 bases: TGCGCCAGCAGCCAACCCGGCAGGGGGTATGGCTACACCTTC. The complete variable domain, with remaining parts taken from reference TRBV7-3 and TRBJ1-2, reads GAGVSQTPSNKVTEKGKYVELRCDPISGHTALYWYRQSLGQGPEFLIYFQGTGAADDSGLPNDRFFAVRPEGSVSTLKIQRTERGDSAVYLCASSQPGRGYGYTFGSGTRLTVV.

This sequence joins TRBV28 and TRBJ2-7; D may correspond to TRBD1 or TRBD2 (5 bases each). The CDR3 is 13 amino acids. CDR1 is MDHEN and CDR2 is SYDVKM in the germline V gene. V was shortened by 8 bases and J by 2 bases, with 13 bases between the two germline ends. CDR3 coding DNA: TGTGCCAGCTGGGACGGCAGCCCCTACGAGCAGTACTTC. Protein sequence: CASWDGSPYEQYF.

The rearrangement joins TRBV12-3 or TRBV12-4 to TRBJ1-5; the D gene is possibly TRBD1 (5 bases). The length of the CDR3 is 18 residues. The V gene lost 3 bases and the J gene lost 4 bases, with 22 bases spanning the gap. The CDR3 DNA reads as TGTGCCAGCAGTTTTGCCCCTCCGGGACGGGCCCCAAATCAGCCCCAGCATTTT. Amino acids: CASSFAPPGRAPNQPQHF.

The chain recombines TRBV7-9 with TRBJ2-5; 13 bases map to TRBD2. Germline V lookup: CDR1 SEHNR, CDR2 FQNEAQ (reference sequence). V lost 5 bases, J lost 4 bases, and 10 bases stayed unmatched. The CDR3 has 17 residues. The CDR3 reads CASSPPLAGGKGETQYF. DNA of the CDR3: TGTGCCAGCAGCCCACCACTAGCGGGGGGGAAAGGAGAGACCCAGTACTTC.

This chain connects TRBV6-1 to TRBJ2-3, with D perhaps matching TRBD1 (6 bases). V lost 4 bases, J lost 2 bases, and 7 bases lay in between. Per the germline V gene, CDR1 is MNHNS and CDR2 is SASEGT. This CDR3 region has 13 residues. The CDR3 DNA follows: TGTGCCAGCAGTGGGGACAACACAGATACGCAGTATTTT. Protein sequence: CASSGDNTDTQYF.

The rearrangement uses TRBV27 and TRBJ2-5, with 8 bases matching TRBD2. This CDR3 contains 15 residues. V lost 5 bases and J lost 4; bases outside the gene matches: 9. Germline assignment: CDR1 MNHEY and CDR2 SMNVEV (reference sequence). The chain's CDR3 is CASSASGGIAETQYF. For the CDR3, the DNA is TGTGCCAGCAGTGCCAGCGGGGGTATAGCAGAGACCCAGTACTTC.

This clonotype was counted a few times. CDR3 loop: CASSESLAEIAKNIQYF. CDR3 sequence (DNA): TGCGCCAGCAGTGAGTCCTTAGCGGAGATAGCCAAAAACATTCAGTACTTC. The rearrangement uses TRBV10-2 and TRBJ2-4; D might be TRBD2 (6 bases). The ends were cut back, 0 bases at V and 0 bases at J, with 12 bases in the middle. This CDR3 region has 17 residues. Germline lookup yields CDR1 WSHSY and CDR2 SAAADI.

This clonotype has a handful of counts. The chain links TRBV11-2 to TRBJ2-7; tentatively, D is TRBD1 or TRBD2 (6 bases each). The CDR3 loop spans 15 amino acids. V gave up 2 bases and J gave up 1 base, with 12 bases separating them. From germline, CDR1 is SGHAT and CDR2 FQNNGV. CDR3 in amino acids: CASSLYGGFSYEQYF. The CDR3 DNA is TGTGCCAGCAGCTTATACGGGGGCTTTTCCTACGAGCAGTACTTC.

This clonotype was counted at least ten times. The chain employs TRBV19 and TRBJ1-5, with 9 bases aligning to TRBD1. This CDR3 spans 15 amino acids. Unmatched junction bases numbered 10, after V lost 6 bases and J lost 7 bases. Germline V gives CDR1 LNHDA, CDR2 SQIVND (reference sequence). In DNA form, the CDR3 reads TGTGCCAGTAGGTCCCGGGACAGGGTATACCAGCCCCAGCATTTT. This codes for CASRSRDRVYQPQHF.

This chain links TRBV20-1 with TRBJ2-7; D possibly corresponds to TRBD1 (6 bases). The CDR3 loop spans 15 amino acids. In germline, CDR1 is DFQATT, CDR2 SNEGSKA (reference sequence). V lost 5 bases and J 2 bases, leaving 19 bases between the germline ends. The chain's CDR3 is CSARMLLDSPYEQYF. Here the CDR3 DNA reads TGCAGTGCTCGCATGCTCTTGGACAGCCCCTACGAGCAGTACTTC.

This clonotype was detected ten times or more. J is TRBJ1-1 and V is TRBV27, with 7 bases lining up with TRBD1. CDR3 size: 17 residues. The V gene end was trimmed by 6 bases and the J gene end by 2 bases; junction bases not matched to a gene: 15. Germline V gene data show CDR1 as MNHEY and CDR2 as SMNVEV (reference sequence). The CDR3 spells CASRTWTGNLPNTEAFF. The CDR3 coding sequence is TGTGCCAGCAGGACCTGGACAGGCAACCTGCCTAACACTGAAGCTTTCTTT.

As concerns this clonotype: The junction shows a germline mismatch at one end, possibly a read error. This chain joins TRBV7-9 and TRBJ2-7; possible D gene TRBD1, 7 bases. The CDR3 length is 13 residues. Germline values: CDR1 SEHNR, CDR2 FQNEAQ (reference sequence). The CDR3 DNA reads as TGCGCCAGCAGGGCGGGACAGAGTTACGAGCAGTACTTC. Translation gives CASRAGQSYEQYF.

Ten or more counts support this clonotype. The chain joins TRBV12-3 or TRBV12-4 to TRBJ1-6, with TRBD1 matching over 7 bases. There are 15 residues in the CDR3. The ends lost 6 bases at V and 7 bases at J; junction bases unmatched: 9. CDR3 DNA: TGTGCCAGCAGGTCCACAGGGGCGTCAAATTCACCCCTCCACTTT. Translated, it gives CASRSTGASNSPLHF.

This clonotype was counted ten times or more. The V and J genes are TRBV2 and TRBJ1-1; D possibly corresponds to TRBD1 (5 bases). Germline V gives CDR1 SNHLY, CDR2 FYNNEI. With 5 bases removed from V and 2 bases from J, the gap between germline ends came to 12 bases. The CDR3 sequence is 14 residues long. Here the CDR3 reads CASSWTGGNTEAFF. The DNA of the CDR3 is TGTGCCAGCAGTTGGACGGGGGGAAACACTGAAGCTTTCTTT.

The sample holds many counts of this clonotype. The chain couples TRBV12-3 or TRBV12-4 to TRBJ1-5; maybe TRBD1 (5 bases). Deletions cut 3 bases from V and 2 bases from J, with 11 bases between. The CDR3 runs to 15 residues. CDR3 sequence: CASSFGGNGNQPQHF. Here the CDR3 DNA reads TGTGCCAGCAGTTTTGGGGGGAACGGCAATCAGCCCCAGCATTTT.

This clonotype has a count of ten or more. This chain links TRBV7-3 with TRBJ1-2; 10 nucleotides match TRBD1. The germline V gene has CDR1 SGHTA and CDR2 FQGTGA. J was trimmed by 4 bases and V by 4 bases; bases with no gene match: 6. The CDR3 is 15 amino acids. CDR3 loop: CASSSGQGDSYGYTF. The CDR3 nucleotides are TGTGCCAGCAGCTCCGGACAGGGGGATAGCTATGGCTACACCTTC.

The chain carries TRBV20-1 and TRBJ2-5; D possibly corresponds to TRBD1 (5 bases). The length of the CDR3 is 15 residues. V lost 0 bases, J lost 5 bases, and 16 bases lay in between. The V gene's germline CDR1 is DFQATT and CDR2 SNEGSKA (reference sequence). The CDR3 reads CSARDLGQGRETQYF. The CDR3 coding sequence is TGCAGTGCTAGAGATCTTGGGCAGGGAAGGGAGACCCAGTACTTC.